This T cell receptor beta chain derives from a study of neoadjuvant nivolumab and ipilimumab in lung cancer. The CDR3 extends over 15 amino acids. The germline V and J ends were trimmed by 0 bases and 0 bases, with 8 bases remaining between them. Germline values: CDR1 SEHNR, CDR2 FQNEAQ (reference sequence). Study-level results: From pretherapy to surgery, tumor richness and clonality rose with dual therapy.

Some clones are missing from TCRdb's copy, which holds only in-frame ones; the method was immunoSEQ multiplex PCR. The sample carries about 20,000 clones, 80% to 90% recorded once. This clone showed up just a few times. What it binds is not known. This sequence was found in an adult with non-small cell lung cancer. The sequenced sample was peripheral blood, obtained before neoadjuvant nivolumab, alone or with ipilimumab. The chain couples TRBV7-9 to TRBJ1-2; D is unclear. The CDR3 here is CASSLAMSPNYGYTF. CDR3 nucleotides: TGTGCCAGCAGCTTAGCGATGAGCCCTAACTATGGCTACACCTTC.